The next 3 T cell receptor beta chains were all read from a single sample in a study of T cell responses to AZD1222 COVID-19 vaccine. Assay used: immunoSEQ multiplex PCR; TCRdb lists only in-frame clones, some missing. The sample records about 84,000 clones, about 85% being singletons. Here the sequenced sample was peripheral blood, taken on day 0 of AZD1222 vaccination. The source is an adult in good health.

The V gene is TRBV7-2, the J gene TRBJ1-1; no clear D gene. Germline values: CDR1 SGHTA, CDR2 FQGNSA. This CDR3 region has 16 residues. Trimming removed 7 bases from V and 4 bases from J, with 22 bases in between. The CDR3 DNA sequence: TGTGCCAGCACCTCCGTTTCCTGGGGTGAAGGCACTGAAGCTTTCTTT. This encodes CASTSVSWGEGTEAFF.

This sequence joins TRBV5-8 and TRBJ2-2, with D uncertain. Germline V gene lookup returns CDR1 SGHTS and CDR2 YDEGEE. This CDR3 has 14 residues. V lost 4 bases, J lost 5 bases, and 12 bases lay in between. The CDR3 nucleotides are TGTGCCAGCAGCCCCCGAGTACTAACCGGGGAGCTGTTTTTT. Translated: CASSPRVLTGELFF.

This chain connects TRBV12-3 or TRBV12-4 to TRBJ1-1, with TRBD1 as a possible D gene (5 bases). The CDR3 spans 13 residues. Trimming removed 5 bases from V and 1 base from J, with 8 bases in between. This chain's CDR3 is CASSTTGNTEAFF. DNA for the CDR3: TGTGCCAGCAGTACCACAGGGAACACTGAAGCTTTCTTT.